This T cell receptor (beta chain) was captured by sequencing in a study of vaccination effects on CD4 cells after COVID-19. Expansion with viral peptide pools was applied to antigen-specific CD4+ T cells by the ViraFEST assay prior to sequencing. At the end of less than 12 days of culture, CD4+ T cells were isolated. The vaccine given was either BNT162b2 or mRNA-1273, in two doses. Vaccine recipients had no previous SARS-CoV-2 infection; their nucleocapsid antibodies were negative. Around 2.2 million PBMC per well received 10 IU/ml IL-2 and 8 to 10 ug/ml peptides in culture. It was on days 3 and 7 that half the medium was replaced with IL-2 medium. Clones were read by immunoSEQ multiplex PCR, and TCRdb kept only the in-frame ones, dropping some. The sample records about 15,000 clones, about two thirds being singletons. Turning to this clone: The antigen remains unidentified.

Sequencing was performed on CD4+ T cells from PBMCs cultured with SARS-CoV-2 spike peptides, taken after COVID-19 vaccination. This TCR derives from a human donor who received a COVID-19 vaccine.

This CDR3 reads CASNPARGDTGELFF. CDR3 nucleotide sequence: TGTGCCAGCAACCCCGCCAGGGGGGACACCGGGGAGCTGTTTTTT. The chain has TRBV27 and TRBJ2-2, with a weak D call TRBD1 (7 bases). The CDR3 is 15 amino acids. In germline, CDR1 is MNHEY, CDR2 SMNVEV (reference sequence). Trimming left V 7 bases short and J 3 bases short, with 15 bases between.